This T cell receptor beta chain originates from a study of Graves' ophthalmopathy and Graves' hyperthyroidism. RNA transcripts provided the template for amplifying TCR beta CDR3 regions. First-round RT-PCR relied on HTBI primers, and a second-round multiplex PCR came next. TCRdb re-called the multiplex PCR reads through MiXCR, storing one row per CDR3 protein. The sample gives approximately 160,000 distinct CDR3 sequences, 35% to 50% of which show up once; approximately 9% is in the top ten. Each diagnosis was determined on the basis of clinical symptoms, serum thyroxine, TRAb, thyroid ultrasound and orbital computed tomography. PBMCs originated in 10 ml of fresh peripheral blood. Germline loops: CDR1 GTSNPN, CDR2 SVGIG (reference sequence). CDR3 size: 13 residues. V shed 6 bases and J 4 bases; nucleotides not matched to a gene: 6. This clonotype has at least ten counts. No antigen is known for it. The study's findings and limits: The majority of expanded thyroid clonotypes above 0.001 frequency also occurred in blood.

This chain uses TRBV30 with TRBJ2-5, with 9 bases lining up with TRBD1. The sample consisted of peripheral blood. The TCR sequence derives from a man aged 30-40 years with Graves' ophthalmopathy. Here the CDR3 reads CACRGQGVETQYF. The CDR3 DNA reads as TGTGCCTGTCGGGGACAGGGAGTAGAGACCCAGTACTTC.